One TCR beta chain is described in this entry. This CDR3 has 15 residues. Deletions cut 0 bases from V and 10 bases from J, with 19 bases between. The germline V gene encodes CDR1 SGHRS and CDR2 YFSETQ. The sample comes from a study of control samples from healthy donors and cancer patients. The repertoire was sequenced with immunoSEQ multiplex PCR; TCRdb's copy has only in-frame clones and lacks some. The sample lists approximately 120,000 clones; about nine tenths were seen once. The chain is built from TRBV5-1 and TRBJ1-1; a weak D match, TRBD1 (6 bases). Sequenced input: blood. The receptor's source is a man aged 40-49 years in good health. The CDR3 DNA sequence: TGCGCCAGCAGCTTGGGTTCCCTAGGGGGACCTAGAGCTTTCTTT. Translation gives CASSLGSLGGPRAFF.